This entry lists 21 T cell receptor beta chains sequenced from one sample in a study of T cells in localized non-small cell lung cancer. Method: immunoSEQ multiplex PCR; TCRdb's copy keeps in-frame clones and lacks some. The sample contains under 55,000 clones, around three quarters of which appear only once. Sequencing was performed on PBMCs, taken before any cancer treatment. Every receptor here comes from a woman aged 40 to 75 with stage II lung adenocarcinoma.

The chain joins TRBV7-9 to TRBJ1-2; D is possibly TRBD1 (5 bases). In germline, CDR1 is SEHNR, CDR2 FQNEAQ (reference sequence). This CDR3 has 14 amino acids. The V gene lost 11 bases and the J gene lost 6 bases, with 22 bases spanning the gap. CDR3: CAATRDLRRNGYTF. In DNA form, the CDR3 reads TGTGCCGCAACCCGGGACCTCCGAAGGAATGGCTACACCTTC. Based on the CDR3 plus reference TRBV7-9 and TRBJ1-2, the full variable domain is DTGVSQNPRHKITKRGQNVTFRCDPISEHNRLYWYRQTLGQGPEFLTYFQNEAQLEKSRLLSDRFSAERPKGSFSTLEIQRTEQGDSAMYLCAATRDLRRNGYTFGSGTRLTVV.

The chain uses TRBV30 and TRBJ1-2; 9 positions agree with TRBD1. This CDR3 has 14 amino acids. Germline V gene sequence: CDR1 GTSNPN, CDR2 SVGIG (reference sequence). Trimming took 2 bases from V and 4 from J; bases not matched to a gene: 5. In DNA form, the CDR3 reads TGTGCCTGGAGTCGGACAGGGGTGGCCTATGGCTACACCTTC. Its translation is CAWSRTGVAYGYTF.

V gene TRBV5-1 combines with J gene TRBJ2-2, with 7 bases aligning to TRBD1. Trimming removed 4 bases from V and 4 bases from J; junction bases left unmatched: 4. The CDR3 has 14 amino acids. Germline CDR1 and CDR2: SGHRS and YFSETQ. CDR3 amino acids: CASSARTGTGELFF. In nucleotides, the CDR3 is TGCGCCAGCAGCGCCCGGACAGGCACCGGGGAGCTGTTTTTT.

The V gene is TRBV6-4, the J gene TRBJ1-5; tentative D call: TRBD1 (6 bases). With 8 bases removed from V and 3 bases from J, the gap between germline ends came to 14 bases. The germline CDR1 and CDR2 sequences are MRHNA and SNTAGT. This CDR3 region has 14 residues. The CDR3 protein is CASVQGDTNQPQHF. CDR3 coding DNA: TGTGCCAGCGTACAAGGGGACACCAATCAGCCCCAGCATTTT.

This chain joins TRBV19 and TRBJ2-3; D remains ambiguous. CDR1 LNHDA and CDR2 SQIVND come from the germline V gene (reference sequence). V gave up 4 bases and J gave up 3 bases, with 14 bases separating them. There are 15 residues in the CDR3. As DNA, the CDR3 is TGTGCCAGTAGTACCCCGGGCAGGCCAACAGATACGCAGTATTTT. As protein: CASSTPGRPTDTQYF.

This clone is labeled as medium-sized. This chain joins TRBV5-5 and TRBJ1-1, with 7 bases identical to TRBD1. Germline CDR1 and CDR2: SGHKS and YYEKEE (reference sequence). The CDR3 covers 14 residues. After removal of 5 bases from V and 0 bases from J, the junction contained 4 bases not matched to a gene. CDR3 protein: CASRRDSLNTEAFF. The CDR3 nucleotides read TGTGCCAGCAGGAGGGACAGCTTGAACACTGAAGCTTTCTTT.

This clone was seen once. This chain joins TRBV7-8 and TRBJ2-3; 13 bases map to TRBD2. This CDR3 region has 21 residues. Germline CDR1 and CDR2: SGHVS and FQNEAQ. Unmatched junction bases numbered 13, after V lost 1 base and J lost 0 bases. CDR3: CASSLVFRTSGGLTSTDTQYF. The CDR3, as DNA: TGTGCCAGCAGCTTAGTTTTCCGGACTAGCGGGGGCCTAACTAGCACAGATACGCAGTATTTT.

The chain combines TRBV6-4 with TRBJ1-5; TRBD1 agrees at 11 bases. The CDR3 extends over 17 amino acids. V dropped 0 bases and J dropped 5; count of bases not matched to a gene: 6. Germline V gives CDR1 MRHNA, CDR2 SNTAGT. CDR3 in DNA: TGTGCCAGCAGTGACTCGAAAGGACAGGGGGCGGATCAGCCCCAGCATTTT. Its protein is CASSDSKGQGADQPQHF.

The rearrangement joins TRBV5-5 to TRBJ1-1; D is unresolved. The CDR3 is made up of 12 amino acids. Germline V CDR1 and CDR2: SGHKS, YYEKEE (reference sequence). The V gene lost 3 bases and the J gene lost 7 bases, with 10 bases spanning the gap. DNA for the CDR3: TGTGCCAGCAGCTCCCGGGCAAGTGAAGCTTTCTTT. Its translation is CASSSRASEAFF.

The rearrangement uses TRBV5-1 and TRBJ2-3; 7 bases are shared with TRBD1. Germline trimming cut 4 bases from V and 6 bases from J; bases unmatched to any gene: 8. This CDR3 has 14 amino acids. Germline CDR1 SGHRS, CDR2 YFSETQ. DNA of the CDR3: TGCGCCAGCAGCACGGGACAGCAGGGGGATACGCAGTATTTT. It encodes CASSTGQQGDTQYF.

This clone was counted a single time. This sequence joins TRBV30 and TRBJ1-4, with D perhaps TRBD1 (6 bases). Germline assignment: CDR1 GTSNPN and CDR2 SVGIG (reference sequence). The CDR3 spans 16 residues. The V gene lost 0 bases and the J gene lost 5 bases, with 16 bases spanning the gap. In DNA, the CDR3 is TGTGCCTGGAGTGTACGCTGGGGGCCGGGAAATGAAAAACTGTTTTTT. Translating gives CAWSVRWGPGNEKLFF.

V is TRBV5-4 and J is TRBJ2-7; 7 bases align to TRBD2. CDR3 length: 15 amino acids. Trimming cost V 4 bases and J 2 bases; bases outside gene matches: 9. Germline-derived CDR1 and CDR2 are SGHNT and YYREEE (reference sequence). CDR3 DNA: TGTGCCAGCAGCCCAAGCAGCGGGGTTCCCTACGAGCAGTACTTC. Protein product: CASSPSSGVPYEQYF.

The gene calls are TRBV7-2 and TRBJ1-5, with TRBD1 as a possible D gene (5 bases). CDR1 and CDR2 (germline): SGHTA, FQGNSA. Trimming took off 4 bases at V and 3 bases at J, with 10 bases between the two ends. CDR3 length equals 14 residues. The CDR3 is CASSSRGPNQPQHF. For the CDR3, the DNA is TGTGCCAGCAGCTCGAGGGGCCCCAATCAGCCCCAGCATTTT.

The chain carries TRBV7-6 and TRBJ2-7, with D maybe TRBD2 (6 bases). This CDR3 has 14 amino acids. CDR1 and CDR2 (germline): SGHVS, FNYEAQ. Trimming removed 5 bases at V and 5 bases at J, with 16 bases between. CDR3 DNA: TGTGCCAGCAGCACCCTGGCGGGGAATGACGAGCAGTACTTC. This encodes CASSTLAGNDEQYF.

The rearrangement joins TRBV2 to TRBJ2-7; 8 bases agree with TRBD1. V was pared by 6 bases and J by 0 bases, with 7 bases of the junction left unmatched. The CDR3 totals 15 residues. Germline CDR1 is SNHLY and CDR2 is FYNNEI. The DNA of the CDR3 is TGTGCCAGCAGACAGGACAGGGAGTTCTCCTACGAGCAGTACTTC. This encodes CASRQDREFSYEQYF.

CDR3 amino acids: CAWSAGIATNEKLFF. CDR3 nucleotide sequence: TGTGCCTGGAGTGCCGGAATTGCAACTAATGAAAAACTGTTTTTT. This chain joins TRBV30 and TRBJ1-4; D call uncertain. The CDR3 length is 15 residues. Germline-derived CDR1 and CDR2 are GTSNPN and SVGIG (reference sequence). Trimming took 1 base from V and 0 from J, leaving 9 bases between them.

The table lists this clone with a count of one. The rearrangement links TRBV5-5 to TRBJ2-7, with no clear D. Trimming shortened V by 1 base and J by 5 bases, and 10 bases separated the two germline ends. The CDR3 contains 13 residues. Germline V gene data show CDR1 as SGHKS and CDR2 as YYEKEE (reference sequence). The DNA for the CDR3 is TGTGCCAGCAGCTTGAAGGTATTCGACGAGCAGTACTTC. Amino acids: CASSLKVFDEQYF.

In DNA, the CDR3 is TGTGCCAGCAGTTACGCTGAGAGCTCCTATAATTCACCCCTCCACTTT. Its protein product is CASSYAESSYNSPLHF. The chain joins TRBV6-5 to TRBJ1-6; the D is unclear. Germline V gene data show CDR1 as MNHEY and CDR2 as SVGAGI. Between the trimmed V and J ends, which lost 2 bases and 0 bases, there was a span of 8 bases. The CDR3 is 16 residues long.

The chain couples TRBV29-1 to TRBJ1-2; possibly TRBD1 for D (5 bases). The germline CDR1 and CDR2 sequences are SQVTM and ANQGSEA. This CDR3 contains 13 residues. Trimming left V 6 bases short and J 6 bases short, with 17 bases between. CDR3 sequence (DNA): TGCAGCGTCGCCTCAGGGAGTCAGAATGGCTACACCTTC. Residues: CSVASGSQNGYTF. Variable domain in full (rest from reference TRBV29-1 and TRBJ1-2): SAVISQKPSRDICQRGTSLTIQCQVDSQVTMMFWYRQQPGQSLTLIATANQGSEATYESGFVIDKFPISRPNLTFSTLTVSNMSPEDSSIYLCSVASGSQNGYTFGSGTRLTVV.

CDR3: CASSLDGGYGYTF. CDR3 sequence (DNA): TGTGCCAGCAGCTTGGATGGGGGATATGGCTACACCTTC. V usage is TRBV5-4 and J usage is TRBJ1-2; a possible D gene is TRBD1 (5 bases). The CDR3 is 13 amino acids. CDR1 and CDR2 from the germline V gene are SGHNT and YYREEE (reference sequence). Trimming shortened V by 0 bases and J by 5 bases, and 8 bases separated the two germline ends.

DNA of the CDR3: TGTGCCAGCTACCGAGGGAGCCCGGTCACCCTCCACTTT. Translated: CASYRGSPVTLHF. The rearrangement joins TRBV28 to TRBJ1-6; the D is unclear. The germline V and J ends were trimmed by 8 bases and 14 bases, with 19 bases remaining between them. Germline V gives CDR1 MDHEN, CDR2 SYDVKM. This CDR3 contains 13 residues.